The rows below give T cell receptor beta chains drawn from one sample of a study of blood T cell repertoires in COVID-19. Profiled with immunoSEQ multiplex PCR; TCRdb holds only in-frame clones, not every one. Found here are 200,000 to 250,000 clones, around four fifths of them singletons; the top ten hold about 5.3%. Sequencing was done on a sample of PBMCs or T cells enriched from blood (not recorded which). These receptors all come from a woman between 45 and 60 years old who had been exposed to COVID-19. CDR3s include the opening cysteine and the closing phenylalanine or tryptophan. Clone size appears in some rows only: once, few, many, or a class for an expanded clone.

J gene: TRBJ2-1; V gene: TRBV13; clone size: .; CDR3 protein: CASSFLDEQFF
J gene: TRBJ1-4; V gene: TRBV10-3; clone size: .; CDR3 protein: CAQSEKPNEKLFF
J gene: TRBJ1-4; V gene: TRBV6-6; clone size: .; CDR3 protein: CASTDRGGEGKLFF
J gene: TRBJ2-3; V gene: TRBV5-6; clone size: .; CDR3 protein: CASSSGGSVDTQYF
J gene: TRBJ2-7; V gene: TRBV5-6; clone size: .; CDR3 protein: CASSLGQNSYEQYF
J gene: TRBJ2-5; V gene: TRBV15; clone size: .; CDR3 protein: CATSLTEGETQYF
J gene: TRBJ2-1; V gene: TRBV18; clone size: .; CDR3 protein: CASSPPRVVDSNEQFF
J gene: TRBJ2-4; V gene: TRBV5-1; clone size: .; CDR3 protein: CASSSGTRITKNIQYF
J gene: TRBJ1-1; V gene: TRBV28; clone size: few; CDR3 protein: CASSSQTGAPLVAFF
J gene: TRBJ1-2; V gene: TRBV12-3/TRBV12-4; clone size: .; CDR3 protein: CASSLARGGYTF
J gene: TRBJ1-4; V gene: TRBV29-1; clone size: .; CDR3 protein: CSVETGVNEKLFF
J gene: TRBJ1-3; V gene: TRBV5-1; clone size: .; CDR3 protein: CASSLGGTGNTIYF
J gene: TRBJ1-1; V gene: TRBV9; clone size: once; CDR3 protein: CASSVGVGGAEAFF
J gene: TRBJ2-3; V gene: TRBV6-7; clone size: .; CDR3 protein: CASSYSCGSPPDTQYF
J gene: TRBJ1-2; V gene: TRBV12-3/TRBV12-4; clone size: .; CDR3 protein: CASSGLNYGYTF
J gene: TRBJ2-1; V gene: TRBV6-2/TRBV6-3; clone size: .; CDR3 protein: CASSYLPRTGMYNEQFF
J gene: TRBJ1-2; V gene: TRBV5-4; clone size: .; CDR3 protein: CASSLGAGNSNYGYTF
J gene: TRBJ1-1; V gene: TRBV10-3; clone size: once; CDR3 protein: CAINRVKGGGLTEAFF
J gene: TRBJ2-1; V gene: TRBV7-9; clone size: .; CDR3 protein: CASSLGKRGGYNEQFF
J gene: TRBJ2-7; V gene: TRBV7-2; clone size: .; CDR3 protein: CASSPTLPGGSFPSYEQYF
J gene: TRBJ1-4; V gene: TRBV2; clone size: .; CDR3 protein: CASSPDGDEKLFF
J gene: TRBJ1-1; V gene: TRBV7-3; clone size: .; CDR3 protein: CASSPRGRTEAFF
J gene: TRBJ2-3; V gene: TRBV7-8; clone size: .; CDR3 protein: CASSLSGGATDTQYF
J gene: TRBJ1-5; V gene: TRBV3-1/TRBV3-2; clone size: .; CDR3 protein: CASSLRAGGINQPQHF
J gene: TRBJ1-5; V gene: TRBV30; clone size: .; CDR3 protein: CAWSPEGLQPQHF
J gene: TRBJ2-1; V gene: TRBV5-1; clone size: once; CDR3 protein: CASSRSGGGAYNEQFF
J gene: TRBJ2-5; V gene: TRBV27; clone size: .; CDR3 protein: CASAEGGPPETQYF
J gene: TRBJ1-1; V gene: TRBV2; clone size: .; CDR3 protein: CASSYRGMNTEAFF
J gene: TRBJ2-1; V gene: TRBV7-8; clone size: .; CDR3 protein: CASSPTGNEQFF
J gene: TRBJ2-3; V gene: TRBV9; clone size: .; CDR3 protein: CASSPRLAGRDTQYF
J gene: TRBJ2-4; V gene: TRBV29-1; clone size: .; CDR3 protein: CSARQGSKNIQYF
J gene: TRBJ2-7; V gene: TRBV28; clone size: .; CDR3 protein: CASSRPLDRGYQYF
J gene: TRBJ1-1; V gene: TRBV5-1; clone size: .; CDR3 protein: CASRKQQGLNTEAFF
J gene: TRBJ1-1; V gene: TRBV11-1; clone size: .; CDR3 protein: CASSLGTGANTEAFF
J gene: TRBJ2-3; V gene: TRBV10-3; clone size: .; CDR3 protein: CAISETGTSGGYTDTQYF
J gene: TRBJ1-1; V gene: TRBV21-1; clone size: once; CDR3 protein: CASSKNRRGVSEAFF
J gene: TRBJ1-6; V gene: TRBV3-1/TRBV3-2; clone size: .; CDR3 protein: CASSPPRGWGSPLHF
J gene: TRBJ2-4; V gene: TRBV28; clone size: once; CDR3 protein: CASSRGGKNIQYF